The source of this T cell receptor (beta chain) is a study of Ad26.COV2.S vaccination and SARS-CoV-2 variants. Regarding the study as a whole: Estimates derived from TCR breadth and depth analyses may have underestimated total T cell responses.

This CDR3 is built from 15 residues. The ends were cut back, 5 bases at V and 6 bases at J, with 17 bases in the middle. From germline, CDR1 is SEHNR and CDR2 FQNEAQ (reference sequence). TCRdb keeps only in-frame clones here, not all; method: immunoSEQ multiplex PCR. The data hold fewer than 400,000 clones, with under 90% observed a single time. As for this clone: Its antigen is unknown.

Treatment: 15 to 20 received Ad26.COV2.S at low or high dose, single or two shots; several received placebo; per-sample allocation not given. Day 63 after the first injection of vaccine or placebo was the sampling time. The chain joins TRBV7-9 to TRBJ2-1; D assignment may be TRBD1 or TRBD2 (5 bases each). This clonotype originated in a person between 18 and 59 years old who received the Ad26.COV2.S COVID-19 vaccine or a placebo. The sequencing here drew on peripheral blood, taken in a trial of Ad26.COV2.S vaccine versus placebo. In nucleotides, the CDR3 is TGTGCCAGCAGCACCCGCCGGGACCCGCTCAATGAGCAGTTCTTC. Protein sequence: CASSTRRDPLNEQFF.